Presented here are 16 T cell receptor beta chains from one specimen sequenced in a study of control samples from healthy donors and cancer patients. The data were produced by immunoSEQ multiplex PCR, yet TCRdb's version contains in-frame clones alone and is incomplete. The sample records about 79,000 clones, approximately 93% being singletons. Sequencing input: PBMCs. All receptors derive from a woman aged 40 to 55 with lung cancer.

The chain employs TRBV4-2 and TRBJ2-7, with D hard to call. Trimming took 0 bases from V and 10 from J, leaving 7 bases between them. Germline assignment: CDR1 LGHNA and CDR2 YNFKEQ. The CDR3 totals 11 residues. CDR3: CASSQDLDQYF. Here the CDR3 DNA reads TGTGCCAGCAGCCAAGATCTGGACCAGTACTTC.

The chain links TRBV2 to TRBJ2-7; D gene ambiguous. Trimming took off 6 bases at V and 4 bases at J, with 7 bases between the two ends. From germline, CDR1 is SNHLY and CDR2 FYNNEI. This CDR3 has 11 residues. CDR3 coding DNA: TGTGCCAGCAGCTATAGTTACGAGCAGTACTTC. Translating it yields CASSYSYEQYF.

CDR3 loop: CASSLGRANSPLHF. The CDR3 bases are TGTGCCAGCAGCTTAGGTCGGGCTAATTCACCCCTCCACTTT. The chain combines TRBV7-9 with TRBJ1-6; unclear D gene. The CDR3 runs to 14 residues. V lost 1 base and J lost 6, with 7 bases in between. In germline, CDR1 is SEHNR, CDR2 FQNEAQ (reference sequence).

V gene TRBV19 combines with J gene TRBJ1-6; no firm D call. V was pared by 4 bases and J by 10 bases, with 14 bases between. CDR1 is LNHDA, CDR2 SQIVND, per germline (reference sequence). CDR3 length: 14 residues. The CDR3 coding sequence is TGTGCCAGTAGTACTGATACCGGACGCTCACCCCTCCACTTT. Its protein product is CASSTDTGRSPLHF.

The chain carries TRBV11-2 and TRBJ1-6; weak D call: TRBD1 (5 bases). CDR3 length: 14 amino acids. V shed 3 bases and J shed 9 bases, with 12 bases lying between them. Germline V lookup: CDR1 SGHAT, CDR2 FQNNGV. As DNA, the CDR3 is TGTGCCAGCAGCTTTAGGGGAAAAGGTTCACCCCTCCACTTT. Protein sequence: CASSFRGKGSPLHF.

This chain uses TRBV7-2 with TRBJ2-1; perhaps TRBD2 as D (5 bases). Germline V lookup: CDR1 SGHTA, CDR2 FQGNSA. The V end was cut by 2 bases, the J end by 13 bases, with 12 bases between. This CDR3 is 12 amino acids long. The CDR3 DNA is TGTGCCAGCAGCTTAAGGACGGGGTTCCAGTTCTTC. Its translation: CASSLRTGFQFF.

The rearrangement joins TRBV5-1 to TRBJ2-5; TRBD2 agrees at 7 bases. The CDR3 has 16 amino acids. J gave up 7 bases and V 4 bases, and 16 bases lay outside the gene matches. In germline, CDR1 is SGHRS, CDR2 YFSETQ. CDR3 sequence (DNA): TGCGCCAGCAGCCCATCCGGGACTATCGACTTCGGGACCCAGTACTTC. Translating it yields CASSPSGTIDFGTQYF.

The chain links TRBV18 to TRBJ1-1; D remains ambiguous. Germline V gene sequence: CDR1 KGHSH, CDR2 LQKENI. V lost 6 bases and J 0 bases, leaving 8 bases between the germline ends. There are 13 residues in the CDR3. The CDR3 reads CASSEDMNTEAFF. The CDR3 region has the DNA TGTGCCAGCTCGGAGGATATGAACACTGAAGCTTTCTTT.

Turning to this clone: Other DNA sequences within the sample encode an identical CDR3. V usage is TRBV5-1 and J usage is TRBJ2-1, with TRBD2 matching over 8 bases. The V gene's germline CDR1 is SGHRS and CDR2 YFSETQ. CDR3 length: 16 amino acids. V was clipped by 0 bases and J by 0 bases; unmatched bases: 2. The chain's CDR3 is CASSLGGRSSYNEQFF. DNA for the CDR3: TGCGCCAGCAGCTTGGGCGGGAGGAGCTCCTACAATGAGCAGTTCTTC.

This clone was found once. In nucleotides, the CDR3 is TGTGCCAGCAGCTTGAGCGGGGGGGCAGGCGGGGAGCTGTTTTTT. It is translated as CASSLSGGAGGELFF. The chain combines TRBV7-6 with TRBJ2-2; 10 nucleotides align to TRBD2. The CDR3 runs to 15 residues. CDR1 SGHVS and CDR2 FNYEAQ come from the germline V gene. The ends lost 3 bases at V and 7 bases at J; junction bases unmatched: 5.

The rearrangement links TRBV7-8 to TRBJ1-2; D is unresolved. CDR1 SGHVS and CDR2 FQNEAQ come from the germline V gene. Trimming removed 3 bases from V and 8 bases from J, with 13 bases in between. CDR3 length: 13 amino acids. As DNA, the CDR3 is TGTGCCAGCAGCTTTAGATCAGGAGAGGGCTACACCTTC. Amino acid sequence: CASSFRSGEGYTF.

The CDR3 DNA is TGCGCCAGCAGCCAAGATCTGGCGGCAAACTCCTACGAGCAGTACTTC. Translation: CASSQDLAANSYEQYF. The rearrangement links TRBV4-1 to TRBJ2-7; D is unclear. The V end lost 0 bases, the J end lost 0 bases, and 12 bases lay between the germline ends. Germline V gene data show CDR1 as MGHRA and CDR2 as YSYEKL. The CDR3 spans 16 residues.

The rearrangement links TRBV2 to TRBJ1-5; a possible D gene is TRBD1 (5 bases). CDR1 SNHLY and CDR2 FYNNEI come from the germline V gene. CDR3 length: 13 amino acids. V was shortened by 7 bases and J by 1 base, with 8 bases between the two germline ends. This CDR3 is CASTGRSNQPQHF. The DNA for the CDR3 is TGTGCCAGCACGGGGCGAAGCAATCAGCCCCAGCATTTT.

The chain links TRBV3-1 (or the pseudogene TRBV3-2) to TRBJ1-1; no clear D gene. Germline V CDR1 and CDR2: LGHDT, YNNKEL (reference sequence). Between the trimmed V and J ends, which lost 5 bases and 3 bases, there was a span of 13 bases. This CDR3 comprises 14 residues. The CDR3 protein is CASSFRRGYTEAFF. In nucleotides, the CDR3 is TGTGCCAGCAGCTTTCGGCGGGGTTACACTGAAGCTTTCTTT.

The V call is TRBV5-6, the J call TRBJ1-2; D not certain. Trimming removed 2 bases from V and 0 bases from J, with 20 bases in between. Germline V gene sequence: CDR1 SGHDT, CDR2 YYEEEE. This CDR3 spans 18 amino acids. The DNA of the CDR3 is TGTGCCAGCAGCTTCCCTCGCTGGAGGGTGGAAGCTAACTATGGCTACACCTTC. It yields the protein CASSFPRWRVEANYGYTF.

The chain uses TRBV19 and TRBJ1-5, with 9 bases aligning to TRBD1. The junction had 10 bases not matched to a gene; V was cut back by 7 bases and J by 9 bases. The CDR3 has 14 residues. CDR1 and CDR2 (germline): LNHDA, SQIVND (reference sequence). The CDR3, as DNA: TGTGCCAGTACTGAAGGACAGGGGACTTGGCCCCAGCATTTT. It yields the protein CASTEGQGTWPQHF.